Listed below are T cell receptor beta chains from one sample, sequenced in a study of cytomegalovirus exposure and HLA in healthy donors. TCRdb's table, derived via immunoSEQ multiplex PCR, lists solely in-frame clones and lacks some. The data contain about 180,000 clones, approximately 80% of them seen just once; the ten biggest clones take up around 2.2%. The sequencing sample was made of PBMCs. Source of these receptors: a man in his 60s in good health and CMV-seronegative. Each CDR3 is given with its conserved first and last residue. The D gene is left open where the match is weak. The size field is filled for only some rows; it gives once, few, many or a size class.

j_call d_call clone_size v_call cdr3_aa cdr3_nt
TRBJ2-6 NA NA TRBV19 CATSGYSGANVLTF TGTGCCACGTCGGGGTACTCTGGGGCCAACGTCCTGACTTTC
TRBJ1-1 TRBD1 NA TRBV6-4 CASSSQGATEAFF TGTGCCAGCAGTTCGCAGGGGGCCACTGAAGCTTTCTTT
TRBJ2-7 TRBD1 NA TRBV12-5 CASGLAQGARGEQYF TGTGCTAGTGGTTTGGCCCAGGGGGCCCGGGGGGAGCAGTACTTC
TRBJ1-5 TRBD1 NA TRBV28 CASSGDRESNQPQHF TGTGCCAGCAGTGGGGACAGGGAGAGCAATCAGCCCCAGCATTTT
TRBJ2-5 TRBD2 NA TRBV5-1 CASSLGGASGAQETQYF TGCGCCAGCAGCTTGGGGGGGGCTAGCGGGGCACAAGAGACCCAGTACTTC
TRBJ1-4 TRBD1 NA TRBV18 CASSVTGGSVAKLFF TGTGCCAGCTCAGTTACAGGGGGATCCGTGGCAAAACTGTTTTTT
TRBJ2-7 TRBD2 NA TRBV29-1 CSVGREGTYEQYF TGCAGCGTTGGGCGGGAGGGTACCTACGAGCAGTACTTC
TRBJ2-3 NA NA TRBV7-2 CASSSSTDTQYF TGTGCCAGCAGCTCTAGCACAGATACGCAGTATTTT
TRBJ2-3 NA NA TRBV6-1 CASTGVGTDTQYF TGTGCCAGCACAGGGGTGGGCACAGATACGCAGTATTTT
TRBJ1-1 TRBD1 few TRBV18 CASSRGGKTEAFF TGTGCCAGCTCACGAGGGGGCAAGACTGAAGCTTTCTTT
TRBJ1-2 NA few TRBV7-8 CASSSSGGAKGYTF TGTGCCAGCAGCTCCTCGGGGGGGGCGAAGGGCTACACCTTC
TRBJ1-1 NA NA TRBV6-6 CASSYSHLNTEAFF TGTGCCAGCAGTTACTCCCACTTGAACACTGAAGCTTTCTTT
TRBJ1-3 TRBD1 NA TRBV19 CASSRTGGSGNTIYF TGTGCCAGTAGCCGGACAGGCGGCTCTGGAAACACCATATATTTT
TRBJ1-2 TRBD1 NA TRBV6-6 CASNPTGYSYGYTF TGTGCCAGCAACCCGACAGGGTATAGCTATGGCTACACCTTC
TRBJ2-1 NA NA TRBV27 CASSFWPLSYNEQFF TGTGCCAGCAGTTTTTGGCCTCTCTCCTACAATGAGCAGTTCTTC
TRBJ1-1 NA NA TRBV7-8 CASSLERVNTEAFF TGTGCCAGCAGCCTAGAGAGGGTGAACACTGAAGCTTTCTTT
TRBJ2-7 TRBD1 few TRBV5-1 CASSPGTGAYEQYF TGCGCCAGCAGCCCCGGGACAGGGGCATACGAGCAGTACTTC
TRBJ1-5 NA NA TRBV27 CASSEIEGTTQHF TGTGCCAGCAGTGAAATTGAGGGGACTACCCAGCATTTT
TRBJ1-2 TRBD1 NA TRBV6-1 CASSGTHRDSYGYTF TGTGCCAGCAGTGGTACTCACCGGGACAGCTATGGCTACACCTTC
TRBJ2-3 NA NA TRBV15 CATSRDFTGSTDTQYF TGTGCCACCAGCAGAGATTTTACAGGGAGCACAGATACGCAGTATTTT
TRBJ2-3 NA NA TRBV5-6 CASSSFRDTDTQYF TGTGCCAGCAGCTCCTTTCGGGACACAGATACGCAGTATTTT
TRBJ2-5 TRBD2 NA TRBV2 CASQTSGGRWETQYF TGTGCCAGCCAAACTAGCGGGGGGCGGTGGGAGACCCAGTACTTC
TRBJ1-5 NA NA TRBV5-6 CASSLMAEQPQNF TGTGCCAGCAGCCTTATGGCCGAACAGCCCCAGAATTTT
TRBJ1-5 NA few TRBV7-2 CASSFEGNQPQHF TGTGCCAGCAGCTTTGAGGGCAATCAGCCCCAGCATTTT
TRBJ1-5 NA NA TRBV6-1 CASTPAGGNQPQHF TGTGCCAGCACCCCGGCGGGCGGCAATCAGCCCCAGCATTTT
TRBJ1-4 NA few TRBV30 CAWSPPGLGRVFNEKLFF TGTGCCTGGAGTCCCCCGGGTCTCGGCAGGGTATTCAATGAAAAACTGTTTTTT
TRBJ1-4 NA NA TRBV5-1 CASSADRIATNEKLFF TGCGCCAGCAGCGCAGACAGAATTGCAACTAATGAAAAACTGTTTTTT
TRBJ2-7 NA NA TRBV28 CASRFVGGEQYF TGTGCCAGCAGATTCGTCGGAGGCGAGCAGTACTTC
TRBJ1-5 NA few TRBV28 CASSTLRGPQNF TGTGCCAGCAGTACACTCCGTGGGCCCCAGAATTTT
TRBJ2-7 NA NA TRBV2 CASSEARPSTYEQYF TGTGCCAGCAGTGAAGCACGCCCCTCCACCTACGAGCAGTACTTC
TRBJ2-3 TRBD2 NA TRBV4-2 CASSQNIMSIVTSGRAGPDTQYF TGTGCCAGCAGCCAAAACATTATGTCGATCGTGACTAGCGGGAGGGCCGGTCCAGATACGCAGTATTTT
TRBJ1-2 NA NA TRBV29-1 CSVENRTNYGYTF TGCAGCGTTGAAAACAGGACTAACTATGGCTACACCTTC
TRBJ1-1 NA NA TRBV6-5 CASRLSGSRAEAFF TGTGCCAGCAGGTTAAGTGGGTCCCGGGCTGAAGCTTTCTTT
TRBJ2-1 TRBD2 NA TRBV19 CASSATSGRVNEQFF TGTGCCAGTAGTGCCACTAGCGGGAGAGTCAATGAGCAGTTCTTC
TRBJ1-4 NA NA TRBV4-3 CASSQGMGGMGEKLFF TGCGCCAGCAGCCAAGGGATGGGGGGAATGGGTGAAAAACTGTTTTTT
TRBJ2-2 NA NA TRBV5-4 CASSLVGSNTGELFF TGTGCCAGCAGCTTGGTTGGCTCTAACACCGGGGAGCTGTTTTTT
TRBJ2-7 NA NA TRBV7-2 CASSLGQNYEQYF TGTGCCAGCAGCTTGGGTCAGAACTACGAGCAGTACTTC
TRBJ1-5 NA NA TRBV9 CASSVQQPQHF TGTGCCAGCAGCGTCCAACAGCCCCAGCATTTT
TRBJ2-1 TRBD1 NA TRBV5-4 CASSLVAGGAYNEQFF TGTGCCAGCAGCTTGGTGGCAGGGGGCGCCTACAATGAGCAGTTCTTC
TRBJ2-2 NA once TRBV9 CASSAGLSGELFF TGTGCCAGCAGCGCAGGACTAAGCGGGGAGCTGTTTTTT
TRBJ2-2 TRBD2 NA TRBV7-2 CASSWTSGDTGELFF TGTGCCAGCAGCTGGACTAGCGGGGACACCGGGGAGCTGTTTTTT
TRBJ2-7 NA NA TRBV29-1 CSVATGAYEQYF TGCAGCGTTGCTACCGGGGCCTACGAGCAGTACTTC
TRBJ2-3 TRBD2 NA TRBV7-9 CAGSFSSGQSDTQYF TGTGCCGGCAGCTTCTCTAGCGGCCAATCAGATACGCAGTATTTT
TRBJ2-1 TRBD1 NA TRBV6-5 CASSYDRGWSDEQFF TGTGCCAGCAGTTACGACAGGGGATGGAGCGATGAGCAGTTCTTC
TRBJ1-2 NA NA TRBV4-2 CASSRETQGFWGYTF TGTGCCAGCAGCCGAGAGACCCAGGGGTTTTGGGGCTACACCTTC
TRBJ1-2 NA once TRBV27 CASSYSGVNYGYTF TGTGCCAGCAGTTATTCGGGGGTTAACTATGGCTACACCTTC
TRBJ2-7 TRBD2 NA TRBV19 CASSAAGASYEQYF TGTGCCAGTAGTGCGGCGGGAGCCTCCTACGAGCAGTACTTC
TRBJ2-7 TRBD2 NA TRBV9 CASSANVGAGGPGEQYF TGTGCCAGCAGCGCCAACGTCGGAGCGGGAGGGCCGGGGGAGCAGTACTTC
TRBJ2-2 NA NA TRBV9 CASSVSGPNTGELFF TGTGCCAGCAGCGTTAGCGGACCTAACACCGGGGAGCTGTTTTTT
TRBJ2-1 TRBD2 NA TRBV4-1 CASSQGLAVNYNEQFF TGCGCCAGCAGCCAGGGACTAGCGGTTAACTACAATGAGCAGTTCTTC
TRBJ1-5 NA NA TRBV6-1 CASSEPRQPQHF TGTGCCAGCAGTGAACCGCGACAGCCCCAGCATTTT
TRBJ2-7 TRBD1 NA TRBV2 CASSAGQGAVYYEQYF TGTGCCAGCAGCGCGGGACAGGGGGCGGTTTACTACGAGCAGTACTTC
TRBJ2-7 TRBD1 NA TRBV5-6 CASSLGTGIHEQYF TGTGCCAGCAGCTTGGGGACAGGGATCCACGAGCAGTACTTC
TRBJ1-3 NA NA TRBV11-2 CASSLSGGAGNTIYF TGTGCCAGCAGCCTATCGGGGGGCGCTGGAAACACCATATATTTT